Listed below are T cell receptor beta chains from one sample, sequenced in a study of T-cell memory formation after mild COVID-19. TCRdb ran MiXCR on the 5' RACE reads and lists one entry per CDR3 protein. The sample records 450,000 or so distinct CDR3 sequences, around a quarter being singletons. Sequenced: PBMCs or a T cell subset sorted from them (not recorded which). The receptors here all came from an adult woman who had mild COVID-19 (a few samples of this study predate the infection). Cell type and time point are not known. Both conserved end residues are part of each CDR3. Each record gives: V gene, D gene, CDR3 length, J gene, clone size, CDR3 protein, CDR3 DNA. The D gene is left open where the match is weak. Clone size is not always given. Where it is, it says once, few, many or a class for expanded clones.

V gene: TRBV27; D gene: NA; CDR3 length: 15; J gene: TRBJ1-1; clone size: few; CDR3 protein: CASSLYGGANTEAFF; CDR3 DNA: TGTGCCAGCAGTTTATACGGGGGCGCGAACACTGAAGCTTTCTTT
V gene: TRBV12-3/TRBV12-4; D gene: TRBD1; CDR3 length: 15; J gene: TRBJ2-2; clone size: few; CDR3 protein: CASRTGGTNTGELFF; CDR3 DNA: TGTGCCAGCAGAACAGGGGGCACGAACACCGGGGAGCTGTTTTTT
V gene: TRBV6-1; D gene: NA; CDR3 length: 11; J gene: TRBJ2-7; clone size: few; CDR3 protein: CASSEAGEQYF; CDR3 DNA: TGTGCCAGCAGTGAAGCGGGGGAGCAGTACTTC
V gene: TRBV7-3; D gene: NA; CDR3 length: 14; J gene: TRBJ2-2; clone size: NA; CDR3 protein: CASRPTGITGELFF; CDR3 DNA: TGTGCCAGCAGACCTACAGGGATCACCGGGGAGCTGTTTTTT
V gene: TRBV4-1; D gene: TRBD1; CDR3 length: 17; J gene: TRBJ2-2; clone size: NA; CDR3 protein: CASSQPPGQGGTGELFF; CDR3 DNA: TGCGCCAGCAGCCAACCCCCGGGACAGGGGGGGACCGGGGAGCTGTTTTTT
V gene: TRBV4-1; D gene: TRBD1; CDR3 length: 14; J gene: TRBJ2-1; clone size: few; CDR3 protein: CASSQQDRGNEQFF; CDR3 DNA: TGCGCCAGCAGCCAACAGGACAGGGGCAATGAGCAGTTCTTC
V gene: TRBV3-1; D gene: NA; CDR3 length: 13; J gene: TRBJ2-7; clone size: NA; CDR3 protein: CASSQRGSYEQYF; CDR3 DNA: TGTGCCAGCAGCCAAAGGGGATCCTACGAGCAGTACTTC
V gene: TRBV2; D gene: NA; CDR3 length: 15; J gene: TRBJ2-7; clone size: NA; CDR3 protein: CASSENGTGRYEQYF; CDR3 DNA: TGTGCCAGCAGTGAAAACGGGACGGGACGGTACGAGCAGTACTTC
V gene: TRBV18; D gene: TRBD2; CDR3 length: 18; J gene: TRBJ2-3; clone size: NA; CDR3 protein: CASSPLLAGEGSTDTQYF; CDR3 DNA: TGTGCCAGCTCACCACTCCTAGCGGGAGAAGGGTCGACAGATACGCAGTATTTT
V gene: TRBV11-2; D gene: TRBD2; CDR3 length: 17; J gene: TRBJ2-3; clone size: NA; CDR3 protein: CASSLELASFETDTQYF; CDR3 DNA: TGTGCCAGCAGCTTAGAACTAGCGTCCTTCGAAACAGATACGCAGTATTTT
V gene: TRBV4-1; D gene: NA; CDR3 length: 14; J gene: TRBJ2-3; clone size: few; CDR3 protein: CASSQEGLPDTQYF; CDR3 DNA: TGCGCCAGCAGCCAAGAGGGCCTCCCAGATACGCAGTATTTT
V gene: TRBV18; D gene: TRBD2; CDR3 length: 18; J gene: TRBJ2-2; clone size: few; CDR3 protein: CASPRPGSGGTNTGELFF; CDR3 DNA: TGTGCCAGCCCCCGGCCGGGAAGCGGGGGCACAAACACCGGGGAGCTGTTTTTT
V gene: TRBV4-2; D gene: TRBD2; CDR3 length: 17; J gene: TRBJ2-7; clone size: NA; CDR3 protein: CASSQEKTSGSSDEQYF; CDR3 DNA: TGTGCCAGCAGCCAAGAGAAGACTAGCGGGAGTTCAGATGAGCAGTACTTC
V gene: TRBV7-6; D gene: NA; CDR3 length: 15; J gene: TRBJ1-2; clone size: few; CDR3 protein: CASSSTGSSNYGYTF; CDR3 DNA: TGTGCCAGCAGCTCCACAGGGTCGTCTAACTATGGCTACACCTTC
V gene: TRBV7-9; D gene: NA; CDR3 length: 14; J gene: TRBJ2-1; clone size: NA; CDR3 protein: CASSGKTAYNEQFF; CDR3 DNA: TGTGCCAGCAGCGGAAAGACAGCCTACAATGAGCAGTTCTTC
V gene: TRBV20-1; D gene: TRBD2; CDR3 length: 15; J gene: TRBJ2-3; clone size: many; CDR3 protein: CSASSGGAGSDTQYF; CDR3 DNA: TGCAGTGCTAGTAGCGGGGGGGCCGGGTCAGATACGCAGTATTTT
V gene: TRBV4-3; D gene: TRBD2; CDR3 length: 15; J gene: TRBJ2-7; clone size: NA; CDR3 protein: CASSQALAGGYEQYF; CDR3 DNA: TGCGCCAGCAGCCAAGCCCTAGCGGGAGGCTACGAGCAGTACTTC
V gene: TRBV7-8; D gene: TRBD1; CDR3 length: 14; J gene: TRBJ2-7; clone size: many; CDR3 protein: CASSLQGALRQQYF; CDR3 DNA: TGTGCCAGCAGCCTACAGGGGGCCCTTCGTCAGCAGTACTTC
V gene: TRBV2; D gene: TRBD1; CDR3 length: 12; J gene: TRBJ2-7; clone size: many; CDR3 protein: CASRQGDNEQYF; CDR3 DNA: TGTGCCAGCAGACAGGGGGACAACGAGCAGTACTTC
V gene: TRBV7-2; D gene: TRBD2; CDR3 length: 15; J gene: TRBJ2-3; clone size: NA; CDR3 protein: CASSLGLAFPDTQYF; CDR3 DNA: TGTGCCAGCAGCTTGGGACTAGCCTTCCCAGATACGCAGTATTTT
V gene: TRBV12-3/TRBV12-4; D gene: NA; CDR3 length: 13; J gene: TRBJ2-7; clone size: NA; CDR3 protein: CASSLGGRSEQYF; CDR3 DNA: TGTGCCAGCAGTTTAGGGGGGCGCAGCGAGCAGTACTTC
V gene: TRBV6-6; D gene: TRBD1; CDR3 length: 13; J gene: TRBJ1-5; clone size: NA; CDR3 protein: CASEKGAVQPQHF; CDR3 DNA: TGTGCCAGCGAAAAGGGGGCGGTTCAGCCCCAGCATTTT
V gene: TRBV7-2; D gene: TRBD2; CDR3 length: 18; J gene: TRBJ2-1; clone size: few; CDR3 protein: CASSLVILLAGGYNEQFF; CDR3 DNA: TGTGCCAGCAGCTTAGTTATCCTGCTAGCGGGGGGGTACAATGAGCAGTTCTTC
V gene: TRBV11-1; D gene: NA; CDR3 length: 12; J gene: TRBJ1-2; clone size: NA; CDR3 protein: CASSSYEYGYTF; CDR3 DNA: TGTGCCAGCAGCTCCTACGAATATGGCTACACCTTC
V gene: TRBV24-1; D gene: TRBD1; CDR3 length: 15; J gene: TRBJ2-3; clone size: few; CDR3 protein: CATSPGQGRTDTQYF; CDR3 DNA: TGTGCCACCAGTCCGGGACAGGGAAGGACAGATACGCAGTATTTT
V gene: TRBV5-5; D gene: NA; CDR3 length: 15; J gene: TRBJ2-7; clone size: few; CDR3 protein: CASSYRLGRVEEQYF; CDR3 DNA: TGTGCCAGCAGCTACCGACTAGGGCGAGTGGAAGAGCAGTACTTC
V gene: TRBV4-1; D gene: NA; CDR3 length: 15; J gene: TRBJ1-1; clone size: NA; CDR3 protein: CASSQDTPWSTEAFF; CDR3 DNA: TGCGCCAGCAGCCAAGATACCCCCTGGAGCACTGAAGCTTTCTTT
V gene: TRBV4-1; D gene: TRBD2; CDR3 length: 16; J gene: TRBJ2-3; clone size: NA; CDR3 protein: CASSALAGESTDTQYF; CDR3 DNA: TGCGCCAGCAGCGCTTTAGCGGGAGAAAGCACAGATACGCAGTATTTT
V gene: TRBV5-5; D gene: NA; CDR3 length: 13; J gene: TRBJ1-5; clone size: NA; CDR3 protein: CASSLAHGQPQHF; CDR3 DNA: TGTGCCAGCAGTTTGGCCCATGGTCAGCCCCAGCATTTT
V gene: TRBV9; D gene: NA; CDR3 length: 14; J gene: TRBJ2-3; clone size: NA; CDR3 protein: CASTSGMSTDTQYF; CDR3 DNA: TGTGCCAGCACCTCCGGGATGAGCACAGATACGCAGTATTTT
V gene: TRBV10-3; D gene: TRBD1; CDR3 length: 11; J gene: TRBJ2-7; clone size: NA; CDR3 protein: CGERGHYEQYF; CDR3 DNA: TGTGGCGAGAGGGGGCACTACGAGCAGTACTTC
V gene: TRBV5-5; D gene: NA; CDR3 length: 14; J gene: TRBJ2-5; clone size: NA; CDR3 protein: CASSFGQLQETQYF; CDR3 DNA: TGTGCCAGCAGTTTTGGACAGCTACAAGAGACCCAGTACTTC
V gene: TRBV15; D gene: NA; CDR3 length: 15; J gene: TRBJ2-3; clone size: few; CDR3 protein: CATSRDYGGADTQYF; CDR3 DNA: TGTGCCACCAGCAGAGATTACGGGGGCGCGGATACGCAGTATTTT
V gene: TRBV27; D gene: TRBD1; CDR3 length: 18; J gene: TRBJ2-2; clone size: few; CDR3 protein: CASSLGRGQYFNTGELFF; CDR3 DNA: TGTGCCAGCAGTTTAGGCAGGGGGCAGTATTTTAACACCGGGGAGCTGTTTTTT
V gene: TRBV4-3; D gene: TRBD2; CDR3 length: 17; J gene: TRBJ2-3; clone size: few; CDR3 protein: CASSASPMAGALGTQYF; CDR3 DNA: TGCGCCAGCAGCGCTAGCCCCATGGCGGGAGCCCTTGGTACGCAGTATTTT
V gene: TRBV30; D gene: NA; CDR3 length: 15; J gene: TRBJ1-5; clone size: few; CDR3 protein: CAWSGRTLSNQPQHF; CDR3 DNA: TGTGCCTGGAGTGGACGGACCTTAAGCAATCAGCCCCAGCATTTT
V gene: TRBV7-8; D gene: NA; CDR3 length: 14; J gene: TRBJ1-1; clone size: NA; CDR3 protein: CASSLLSLNTEAFF; CDR3 DNA: TGTGCCAGCAGCTTACTATCTTTGAACACTGAAGCTTTCTTT
V gene: TRBV5-1; D gene: NA; CDR3 length: 15; J gene: TRBJ2-1; clone size: few; CDR3 protein: CASSLPGLETNEQFF; CDR3 DNA: TGCGCCAGCAGCCTTCCGGGACTCGAAACCAATGAGCAGTTCTTC
V gene: TRBV3-1; D gene: NA; CDR3 length: 15; J gene: TRBJ2-5; clone size: once; CDR3 protein: CASSLTGRDQETQYF; CDR3 DNA: TGTGCCAGCAGCCTAACGGGTCGGGACCAAGAGACCCAGTACTTC
V gene: TRBV11-3; D gene: TRBD1; CDR3 length: 16; J gene: TRBJ1-3; clone size: NA; CDR3 protein: CASSAGGLKSGNTIYF; CDR3 DNA: TGTGCCAGCAGCGCAGGGGGCCTTAAATCTGGAAACACCATATATTTT
V gene: TRBV5-1; D gene: NA; CDR3 length: 16; J gene: TRBJ1-1; clone size: NA; CDR3 protein: CASSPRPGGASTEAFF; CDR3 DNA: TGCGCCAGCAGCCCTAGGCCCGGCGGGGCCTCCACTGAAGCTTTCTTT
V gene: TRBV7-2; D gene: NA; CDR3 length: 16; J gene: TRBJ1-4; clone size: few; CDR3 protein: CASSSYTGALNEKLFF; CDR3 DNA: TGTGCCAGCAGCTCATATACCGGGGCCCTTAATGAAAAACTGTTTTTT
V gene: TRBV7-6; D gene: NA; CDR3 length: 15; J gene: TRBJ1-3; clone size: few; CDR3 protein: CASSRPLLSGNTIYF; CDR3 DNA: TGTGCCAGCAGCCGCCCGCTACTCTCTGGAAACACCATATATTTT
V gene: TRBV3-1; D gene: NA; CDR3 length: 15; J gene: TRBJ2-1; clone size: few; CDR3 protein: CASSQDWRGGNEQFF; CDR3 DNA: TGTGCCAGCAGCCAAGATTGGCGGGGTGGAAATGAGCAGTTCTTC
V gene: TRBV6-2/TRBV6-3; D gene: TRBD1; CDR3 length: 15; J gene: TRBJ1-5; clone size: NA; CDR3 protein: CASRTRDRAGQPQHF; CDR3 DNA: TGTGCCAGCAGGACCCGGGACAGGGCGGGTCAGCCCCAGCATTTT
V gene: TRBV5-1; D gene: TRBD1; CDR3 length: 16; J gene: TRBJ2-5; clone size: many; CDR3 protein: CASSRAGTGVVETQYF; CDR3 DNA: TGCGCCAGCAGCAGAGCCGGGACAGGGGTTGTCGAGACCCAGTACTTC
V gene: TRBV7-9; D gene: NA; CDR3 length: 15; J gene: TRBJ1-2; clone size: few; CDR3 protein: CASSSTAGQSYGYTF; CDR3 DNA: TGTGCCAGCAGCTCCACTGCGGGACAATCCTATGGCTACACCTTC
V gene: TRBV18; D gene: TRBD2; CDR3 length: 16; J gene: TRBJ2-3; clone size: NA; CDR3 protein: CASSPGLAGRHSTQYF; CDR3 DNA: TGTGCCAGCTCACCCGGACTAGCGGGACGGCATAGTACGCAGTATTTT
V gene: TRBV14; D gene: NA; CDR3 length: 14; J gene: TRBJ2-4; clone size: few; CDR3 protein: CASSQERTKNIQYF; CDR3 DNA: TGTGCCAGCAGCCAAGAGCGCACCAAAAACATTCAGTACTTC
V gene: TRBV30; D gene: TRBD2; CDR3 length: 14; J gene: TRBJ2-7; clone size: NA; CDR3 protein: CAWRTSGGSGEQYF; CDR3 DNA: TGTGCCTGGAGGACTAGCGGGGGTAGCGGCGAGCAGTACTTC
V gene: TRBV5-1; D gene: NA; CDR3 length: 14; J gene: TRBJ1-6; clone size: few; CDR3 protein: CASSPTGTNSPLHF; CDR3 DNA: TGCGCCAGCAGCCCGACGGGGACCAATTCACCCCTCCACTTT
V gene: TRBV3-1; D gene: NA; CDR3 length: 13; J gene: TRBJ2-7; clone size: NA; CDR3 protein: CASSHKGSYEQYF; CDR3 DNA: TGTGCCAGCAGTCATAAGGGTTCCTACGAGCAGTACTTC
V gene: TRBV7-9; D gene: TRBD1; CDR3 length: 12; J gene: TRBJ2-7; clone size: NA; CDR3 protein: CASQDRADEQYF; CDR3 DNA: TGTGCCAGCCAGGACAGGGCGGACGAGCAGTACTTC
V gene: TRBV29-1; D gene: TRBD1; CDR3 length: 15; J gene: TRBJ2-2; clone size: few; CDR3 protein: CSVELRTGFTGELFF; CDR3 DNA: TGCAGCGTTGAACTGCGGACAGGTTTCACCGGGGAGCTGTTTTTT
V gene: TRBV15; D gene: NA; CDR3 length: 15; J gene: TRBJ2-2; clone size: NA; CDR3 protein: CATSSLAWETGELFF; CDR3 DNA: TGTGCCACCAGCAGTCTTGCATGGGAGACCGGGGAGCTGTTTTTT
V gene: TRBV6-1; D gene: TRBD2; CDR3 length: 15; J gene: TRBJ2-2; clone size: few; CDR3 protein: CASSRIAGNTGELFF; CDR3 DNA: TGTGCCAGCAGTCGAATAGCGGGGAACACCGGGGAGCTGTTTTTT
V gene: TRBV30; D gene: TRBD1; CDR3 length: 13; J gene: TRBJ1-6; clone size: NA; CDR3 protein: CAWSRQGSSPLHF; CDR3 DNA: TGTGCCTGGAGTAGACAGGGGTCATCACCCCTCCACTTT
V gene: TRBV5-1; D gene: NA; CDR3 length: 14; J gene: TRBJ2-7; clone size: NA; CDR3 protein: CASSPGFASYEQYF; CDR3 DNA: TGCGCCAGCAGCCCGGGCTTCGCCTCCTACGAGCAGTACTTC
V gene: TRBV24-1; D gene: NA; CDR3 length: 12; J gene: TRBJ2-7; clone size: NA; CDR3 protein: CATSDLLDEQYF; CDR3 DNA: TGTGCCACCAGTGATTTACTAGACGAGCAGTACTTC